These 22 T cell receptor beta chains were sequenced from one sample in a study of T cell repertoires in cytomegalovirus infection. From the reads, TCRdb called clonotypes with MiXCR, one entry per CDR3 protein. The sample records roughly 230,000 distinct CDR3 sequences, about a sixth being singletons. The sample was CD8+ T cells from PBMCs. Receptors were obtained from a human donor in good health (CMV status not recorded). Some clones in this sample may be carry-over from other donors' samples.

This clonotype was observed a handful of times. The chain uses TRBV11-2 and TRBJ2-5, with TRBD1 matching 8 bases. V shed 5 bases, J shed 7 bases, and the junction held 12 bases outside the gene matches. CDR1 and CDR2 from the germline V gene are SGHAT and FQNNGV. The CDR3 sequence is 15 residues long. The CDR3 protein is CASSTQGAGFGTQYF. CDR3 in DNA: TGTGCCAGCAGCACCCAGGGGGCTGGGTTCGGGACCCAGTACTTC.

V usage is TRBV28 and J usage is TRBJ2-1; D gene unclear. V lost 7 bases, J lost 0 bases, and 10 bases lay in between. CDR3 length: 14 amino acids. Germline assignment: CDR1 MDHEN and CDR2 SYDVKM. CDR3 nucleotides: TGTGCCAGCACATCCATGAGCTCCTACAATGAGCAGTTCTTC. It translates to CASTSMSSYNEQFF.

There are many counts of this clonotype. V and J are TRBV6-1 and TRBJ2-1, with D tentatively TRBD1 or TRBD2 (5 bases each). The germline V gene encodes CDR1 MNHNS and CDR2 SASEGT. V lost 7 bases and J lost 6, with 19 bases in between. The CDR3 covers 15 residues. Written as DNA, the CDR3 is TGTGCCAGCACTGAGGGGCGAGCTGGAAGCAATGAGCAGTTCTTC. It codes for CASTEGRAGSNEQFF.

In its sample, this clonotype was seen many times. This sequence joins TRBV7-2 and TRBJ2-7; D might be TRBD2 (5 bases). This CDR3 is built from 13 residues. Per germline, CDR1 SGHTA and CDR2 FQGNSA. The V gene lost 7 bases and the J gene lost 0 bases, with 10 bases spanning the gap. CDR3 in amino acids: CASTEGSSYEQYF. DNA of the CDR3: TGTGCCAGCACGGAAGGGAGCTCCTACGAGCAGTACTTC.

This clonotype was picked up a small number of times. This chain connects TRBV4-3 to TRBJ2-3; a weak D match, TRBD2 (5 bases). There are 15 residues in the CDR3. Germline values: CDR1 LGHNA, CDR2 YSLEER. Trimming removed 0 bases at V and 4 bases at J, with 11 bases between. As DNA, the CDR3 is TGCGCCAGCAGCCAAGATATAATGAGGGCAGATACGCAGTATTTT. Amino acids: CASSQDIMRADTQYF.

The rearrangement joins TRBV28 to TRBJ2-7; TRBD1 matches at 8 bases. CDR3 length equals 13 residues. Germline CDR1 and CDR2: MDHEN and SYDVKM. The V and J ends lost 7 bases and 4 bases, in that order; junction bases with no gene match: 6. The CDR3 here is CASTYRGTYEQYF. CDR3 sequence (DNA): TGTGCCAGCACCTACAGGGGGACTTACGAGCAGTACTTC. The entire variable domain, with the rest obtained from reference TRBV28 and TRBJ2-7, is as follows: DVKVTQSSRYLVKRTGEKVFLECVQDMDHENMFWYRQDPGLGLRLIYFSYDVKMKEKGDIPEGYSVSREKKERFSLILESASTNQTSMYLCASTYRGTYEQYFGPGTRLTVT.

This clonotype showed up just a few times. The chain uses TRBV20-1 and TRBJ1-2; D ambiguous. CDR1 DFQATT and CDR2 SNEGSKA come from the germline V gene (reference sequence). Deletions cut 3 bases from V and 0 bases from J, with 8 bases between. This CDR3 comprises 13 residues. The CDR3 loop reads CSARDPANYGYTF. The CDR3 DNA reads TGCAGTGCTAGGGACCCAGCTAACTATGGCTACACCTTC.

There are a few counts of this clonotype. DNA for the CDR3: TGCAGCGCCACCGGGAGAGGGAACACCGGGGAGCTGTTTTTT. Encoded protein: CSATGRGNTGELFF. The chain carries TRBV29-1 and TRBJ2-2; D possibly corresponds to TRBD2 (6 bases). The CDR3 is made up of 14 amino acids. Germline V gives CDR1 SQVTM, CDR2 ANQGSEA. V was pared by 7 bases and J by 1 base, with 13 bases between.

This clonotype was seen many times. The chain combines TRBV7-6 with TRBJ2-7, with 7 positions matching TRBD1. Losses at the gene ends were 2 bases for V and 1 base for J; bases not matched to a gene: 2. The germline V gene encodes CDR1 SGHVS and CDR2 FNYEAQ. This CDR3 has 14 residues. Here the CDR3 DNA reads TGTGCCAGCAGCTTAAGACAGGGTTCCTACGAGCAGTACTTC. It codes for CASSLRQGSYEQYF. Drawing the rest from reference TRBV7-6 and TRBJ2-7, the complete variable domain is GAGVSQSPRYKVTKRGQDVALRCDPISGHVSLYWYRQALGQGPEFLTYFNYEAQQDKSGLPNDRFSAERPEGSISTLTIQRTEQRDSAMYRCASSLRQGSYEQYFGPGTRLTVT.

V usage is TRBV29-1 and J usage is TRBJ1-3; TRBD1 aligns across 7 bases. The CDR3 has 14 residues. The V segment lost 7 bases and the J segment 0 bases; nucleotides outside the gene matches: 6. Germline V gene data show CDR1 as SQVTM and CDR2 as ANQGSEA. The DNA of the CDR3 is TGCAGCGGCCTGGGACAGAACTCTGGAAACACCATATATTTT. Translation: CSGLGQNSGNTIYF.

The V call is TRBV4-1, the J call TRBJ2-7; 7 bases line up with TRBD1. The CDR3 extends over 13 amino acids. With 4 bases clipped from V and 6 bases from J, the junction kept 6 bases outside the gene matches. The germline gives CDR1 MGHRA, CDR2 YSYEKL. CDR3 nucleotides: TGCGCCAGCAGCCCAGGGGGTGGCGTCGAGCAGTACTTC. Translated, it gives CASSPGGGVEQYF.

V gene TRBV9 combines with J gene TRBJ1-1; tentative D call: TRBD1 (5 bases). This CDR3 contains 15 residues. Germline V gene sequence: CDR1 SGDLS, CDR2 YYNGEE. The V end was cut by 2 bases, the J end by 5 bases, with 16 bases between. The CDR3 coding sequence is TGTGCCAGCAGCGTTGGTTGGGGGTTGGGTACTGAAGCTTTCTTT. Translation gives CASSVGWGLGTEAFF. The complete variable domain, with remaining parts taken from reference TRBV9 and TRBJ1-1, reads DSGVTQTPKHLITATGQRVTLRCSPRSGDLSVYWYQQSLDQGLQFLIQYYNGEERAKGNILERFSAQQFPDLHSELNLSSLELGDSALYFCASSVGWGLGTEAFFGQGTRLTVV.

This clonotype has only a few counts. V gene TRBV5-1 combines with J gene TRBJ2-7, with D possibly TRBD2 on 6 matching bases. The CDR3 is made up of 14 amino acids. Per the germline V gene, CDR1 is SGHRS and CDR2 is YFSETQ. Trimming cost V 3 bases and J 2 bases, with 12 bases left between them. DNA for the CDR3: TGCGCCAGCAGCTGGGCCGGGGGAACCTACGAGCAGTACTTC. It translates to CASSWAGGTYEQYF.

The chain carries TRBV6-2 or TRBV6-3 and TRBJ1-5, with 8 bases matching TRBD1. With V trimmed by 5 bases and J by 6 bases, 9 bases remained unmatched. This CDR3 comprises 15 residues. Germline assignment: CDR1 MNHEY and CDR2 SVGEGT. The CDR3 here is CASSLGQGGGQPQHF. The CDR3 DNA sequence: TGTGCCAGCAGTCTAGGACAGGGAGGGGGTCAGCCCCAGCATTTT.

There are many counts of this clonotype. V gene TRBV7-9 combines with J gene TRBJ2-5; D is perhaps TRBD1 or TRBD2 (5 bases each). V dropped 4 bases and J dropped 4 bases, with 16 bases sitting between them. In germline, CDR1 is SEHNR, CDR2 FQNEAQ (reference sequence). The CDR3 sequence is 15 residues long. The CDR3 nucleotides are TGTGCCAGCAGCTCCGGGTGGGCAGGGAGAGAGACCCAGTACTTC. It translates to CASSSGWAGRETQYF.

The V and J genes are TRBV4-2 and TRBJ2-3, with a weak D call TRBD2 (6 bases). V was cut by 4 bases and J by 1 base, with 6 bases left in between. The CDR3 consists of 13 residues. Germline CDR1 LGHNA, CDR2 YNFKEQ. CDR3 in amino acids: CASSRGGTDTQYF. The DNA of the CDR3 is TGTGCCAGCAGCCGGGGGGGCACAGATACGCAGTATTTT.

V usage is TRBV6-2 or TRBV6-3 and J usage is TRBJ1-5; a possible D gene is TRBD1 (6 bases). Germline CDR1 reads MNHEY; CDR2 reads SVGEGT. There are 15 residues in the CDR3. Trimming pared 6 bases from V and 1 base from J, leaving 13 bases between. The CDR3 protein is CASRATGFSNQPQHF. The CDR3 nucleotides read TGTGCCAGCAGAGCAACAGGGTTCAGCAATCAGCCCCAGCATTTT.

This rearrangement joins TRBV5-1 to TRBJ2-7; 7 nucleotides align to TRBD1. Germline assignment: CDR1 SGHRS and CDR2 YFSETQ. This CDR3 spans 14 amino acids. V was pared by 4 bases and J by 2 bases, with 6 bases of the junction left unmatched. The CDR3 nucleotides are TGCGCCAGCAGCGAAGGACAGGCGACCTACGAGCAGTACTTC. This sequence encodes CASSEGQATYEQYF.

The chain has TRBV10-3 and TRBJ2-1; 8 positions match TRBD2. This CDR3 comprises 13 residues. The V segment lost 10 bases and the J segment 5 bases; nucleotides outside the gene matches: 7. Per germline, CDR1 ENHRY and CDR2 SYGVKD. CDR3 sequence (DNA): TGTGCCACCGCGGGGGGCCTTAACAATGAGCAGTTCTTC. It encodes CATAGGLNNEQFF.

This clonotype was observed a handful of times. The chain couples TRBV29-1 to TRBJ2-7; no definite D call. V lost 4 bases and J lost 5, with 6 bases in between. The germline V gene encodes CDR1 SQVTM and CDR2 ANQGSEA. The CDR3 sequence is 10 residues long. CDR3 sequence reads: CSVVLDEQYF. DNA of the CDR3: TGCAGCGTTGTGTTGGACGAGCAGTACTTC.

The chain joins TRBV29-1 to TRBJ2-7; D remains ambiguous. CDR1 is SQVTM and CDR2 is ANQGSEA in the germline V gene. The CDR3 totals 13 residues. Trimming pared 3 bases from V and 3 bases from J, leaving 12 bases between. CDR3 DNA: TGCAGCGTTGAGACACTATCAGGCTACGAGCAGTACTTC. Protein: CSVETLSGYEQYF.

This clonotype was seen at least ten times. The chain recombines TRBV7-9 with TRBJ2-1, with D possibly being TRBD1 or TRBD2 (5 bases each). V was trimmed by 6 bases and J by 4 bases, leaving 10 bases between them. The CDR3 consists of 13 residues. Per the germline V gene, CDR1 is SEHNR and CDR2 is FQNEAQ (reference sequence). CDR3 DNA: TGTGCCAGCAGACGGGACCAGTACAATGAGCAGTTCTTC. Amino acid sequence: CASRRDQYNEQFF.